This T cell receptor beta chain was sequenced for a study of blood T cell repertoires in COVID-19. Study-wide background: Italy, Spain and the United States were the sources of the convalescent and acute COVID-19 samples.

Sequencing was performed with immunoSEQ multiplex PCR; in TCRdb, only in-frame clones are kept and a portion is missing. The table has under 250,000 clones, 88% seen once. During the 2 weeks before they entered the study, exposed participants had met someone with a PCR-confirmed or clinician-diagnosed COVID-19 case. The CDR3 is 15 amino acids. The V end lost 1 base, the J end lost 0 bases, and 10 bases lay between the germline ends. Germline CDR1 is LGHDT and CDR2 is YNNKEL (reference sequence). This receptor was obtained from a woman aged 30 to 39 who had been exposed to COVID-19. The chain has TRBV3-1 (or the pseudogene TRBV3-2) and TRBJ2-7; D might be TRBD1 (5 bases). The sample consisted of PBMCs or T cells enriched from blood (not recorded which). Here the CDR3 reads CASSQAAGHSYEQYF. In nucleotides, the CDR3 is TGTGCCAGCAGCCAAGCTGCAGGGCACTCCTACGAGCAGTACTTC.